This TCR beta chain was captured in a study of cytomegalovirus exposure and HLA in healthy donors. The study, taken as a whole, reports: Reports indicated that the classifier achieved high specificity and sensitivity in diagnosing cytomegalovirus status.

PCR used 60 Vbeta primers and 13 Jbeta primers. In the authors' methods: Roughly 10 million shared chains were among around 80 million unique TCR beta chains counted in a later analysis. TCRdb's copy holds only in-frame clones and misses some; the assay was immunoSEQ multiplex PCR. D and trimming come from the DNA, and the V and J calls and clone size come from that table. Among over 80,000 clones, roughly 73% were seen once, and the ten largest hold over 3%. This clone was counted at least ten times. Its specificity is not known. CDR3 length: 13 residues. CDR1 is SGHNT and CDR2 is YYREEE in the germline V gene (reference sequence). Trimming removed 2 bases from V and 3 bases from J, with 8 bases in between.

The sequencing input was PBMCs. This sequence was found in a man aged 35 to 55 in good health and CMV-seronegative. This chain joins TRBV5-4 and TRBJ1-1; D is ambiguous. The CDR3 nucleotides read TGTGCCAGCAGCTTTACCCGGGACACTGAAGCTTTCTTT. Its protein is CASSFTRDTEAFF.